Each of the 4 T cell receptor beta chains below was sequenced from the same sample in a study of T cell repertoires in cytomegalovirus infection. These receptors have no identified antigens. TCRdb reprocessed the reads with MiXCR, giving one entry per CDR3 protein. The table includes approximately 220,000 distinct CDR3 sequences, approximately 38% detected once. Sequencing was performed on CD8+ T cells from cultured PBMCs, taken from culture after CMV antigen stimulation. These receptors originate from a human donor in good health (CMV status not recorded). Some clones in this sample may be carry-over from other donors' samples.

This clonotype was counted many times. The CDR3 loop is CASSLATGPKDEQYF. The CDR3, as DNA: TGTGCCAGCAGCTTAGCCACCGGGCCCAAGGACGAGCAGTACTTC. This chain joins TRBV7-8 and TRBJ2-7; D remains ambiguous. With 0 bases removed from V and 5 bases from J, the gap between germline ends came to 14 bases. The CDR3 length is 15 residues. Per the germline V gene, CDR1 is SGHVS and CDR2 is FQNEAQ.

V and J are TRBV19 and TRBJ2-7, with D unclear. The V and J ends lost 1 base and 7 bases respectively, with 11 bases between them. Germline-derived CDR1 and CDR2 are LNHDA and SQIVND (reference sequence). This CDR3 contains 13 residues. The CDR3 reads CASSIAPQSEQYF. Written as DNA, the CDR3 is TGTGCCAGTAGTATAGCCCCACAGTCAGAGCAGTACTTC.

V usage is TRBV7-6 and J usage is TRBJ1-1, with 7 bases that match TRBD1. The V gene's germline CDR1 is SGHVS and CDR2 FNYEAQ. V dropped 5 bases and J dropped 4; count of bases not matched to a gene: 7. The CDR3 is 14 residues long. CDR3 nucleotide sequence: TGTGCCAGCAGCCCACGACAGGGCCTCACTGAAGCTTTCTTT. It translates to CASSPRQGLTEAFF.

CDR3 amino acids: CSAPTSGRNTGELFF. In DNA form, the CDR3 reads TGCAGTGCTCCAACTAGCGGGAGGAACACCGGGGAGCTGTTTTTT. The V gene is TRBV20-1, the J gene TRBJ2-2, with TRBD2 matching over 11 bases. With V trimmed by 5 bases and J by 1 base, 3 bases remained unmatched. Germline CDR1 is DFQATT and CDR2 is SNEGSKA (reference sequence). The CDR3 consists of 15 residues.